This TCR beta chain is from a study of blood T cell repertoires in COVID-19. Assay: immunoSEQ multiplex PCR; the TCRdb copy retains only in-frame clones and omits some. The sample includes tens of thousands of clones, roughly 89% of them seen just once. Germline CDR1 and CDR2: SGHNT and YYREEE (reference sequence). V shed 4 bases, J shed 7 bases, and the junction held 8 bases outside the gene matches. This CDR3 has 14 amino acids. The V and J genes are TRBV5-4 and TRBJ2-1, with 7 positions matching TRBD1. Sequencing was done on a sample of peripheral blood. The receptor's source is a human donor with active COVID-19. The donor label of this sample is uncertain. The chain's CDR3 is CASSRDSLGNEQFF. The CDR3 coding sequence is TGTGCCAGCAGCAGGGACAGCCTAGGGAATGAGCAGTTCTTC.